Sequencing of this T cell receptor beta chain was carried out in a study of CD8 T cells in ankylosing spondylitis. Germline assignment: CDR1 SGDLS and CDR2 YYNGEE. The CDR3 runs to 15 residues. V lost 1 base and J lost 0, with 11 bases in between. TCRdb reanalysed the 5' RACE reads using MiXCR and keeps one entry per CDR3 protein. The sample holds some 340,000 distinct CDR3 sequences, about 14% seen once. The receptor's source is a male donor with ankylosing spondylitis or in good health (not recorded which). The V and J genes are TRBV9 and TRBJ2-7; D not resolved. Sequenced sample: blood, either unsorted or a sorted T cell fraction (not recorded which). As DNA, the CDR3 is TGTGCCAGCAGCGTACTCCCTAGGGACTCCTACGAGCAGTACTTC. This translates into CASSVLPRDSYEQYF.